A selection of T cell receptor beta chains follows, all from one sample in a study of beta chain features in type 1 diabetes. Some clones are missing from TCRdb's copy, which holds only in-frame ones; the method was immunoSEQ multiplex PCR. The sample yields some 220,000 clones, approximately 10% seen once. Sequences were obtained from central memory CD4+ T cells from blood. These receptor sequences come from a man aged 18-30 years in good health. Both conserved end residues are part of each CDR3. A D gene is named only where the DNA matches it firmly. Size values are once, few and many counts, or a class for expanded clones, and some rows have none.

clone size,V gene,D gene,J gene,CDR3 protein,CDR3 DNA
few,TRBV5-4,NA,TRBJ2-4,CASSQEVRNIQYF,TGCGCCAGCAGCCAAGAAGTTAGAAACATTCAGTACTTC
NA,TRBV20-1,NA,TRBJ2-1,CRGTRYNEQFF,TGCAGGGGGACCCGTTACAATGAGCAGTTCTTC
NA,TRBV27,TRBD1,TRBJ1-2,CASSPGTGLLYGYTF,TGTGCCAGCAGCCCTGGGACAGGACTCTTATATGGCTACACCTTC
NA,TRBV4-2,NA,TRBJ2-5,CASSQVWTEQETQYF,TGTGCCAGCAGCCAAGTCTGGACCGAGCAAGAGACCCAGTACTTC
NA,TRBV4-1,TRBD2,TRBJ2-3,CASSQDREGTDTQYF,TGCGCCAGCAGCCAAGATCGGGAGGGCACAGATACGCAGTATTTT
many,TRBV19,TRBD1,TRBJ1-5,CASSPWTGGNQPQHF,TGTGCCAGTAGTCCCTGGACAGGGGGCAATCAGCCCCAGCATTTT
NA,TRBV7-9,NA,TRBJ2-2,CASRDSTGELFF,TGTGCCAGCAGGGACAGCACCGGGGAGCTGTTTTTT
NA,TRBV4-2,TRBD2,TRBJ2-5,CASSPSRAGGQETQYF,TGTGCCAGCAGCCCCTCCCGAGCGGGAGGGCAAGAGACCCAGTACTTC
few,TRBV10-3,NA,TRBJ2-7,CAIQDSDYEQYF,TGTGCCATCCAGGACAGCGACTACGAGCAGTACTTC
many,TRBV30,TRBD1,TRBJ1-5,CAWSVPTGVDQPQHF,TGTGCCTGGAGTGTACCGACAGGGGTGGATCAGCCCCAGCATTTT
NA,TRBV9,NA,TRBJ2-1,CASSVQGSSYNEQFF,TGTGCCAGCAGCGTACAAGGGAGCTCCTACAATGAGCAGTTCTTC
many,TRBV5-8,NA,TRBJ1-1,CASSLEPTARNTEAFF,TGTGCCAGCAGCTTAGAACCGACAGCAAGGAACACTGAAGCTTTCTTT
NA,TRBV5-4,TRBD2,TRBJ2-7,CASSLGGTTEQYF,TGTGCCAGCAGCTTAGGCGGGACTACCGAGCAGTACTTC
NA,TRBV7-3,NA,TRBJ1-2,CASSLAFRRENTF,TGTGCCAGCAGCTTAGCCTTCCGTAGGGAGAATACCTTC
NA,TRBV7-9,NA,TRBJ1-1,CASSLDGAPEEKAFF,TGTGCCAGCAGCTTAGATGGGGCGCCTGAAGAAAAAGCTTTCTTT
few,TRBV5-4,NA,TRBJ2-1,CASSFSGSSYNEQFF,TGTGCCAGCAGCTTCAGCGGAAGCTCCTACAATGAGCAGTTCTTC
NA,TRBV9,TRBD1,TRBJ2-7,CASNPDRAYEQYF,TGTGCCAGCAACCCGGACAGGGCCTACGAGCAGTACTTC
few,TRBV7-8,NA,TRBJ2-6,CASTLQTGSGANVLTF,TGTGCCAGCACCTTACAAACAGGGTCTGGGGCCAACGTCCTGACTTTC
NA,TRBV29-1,NA,TRBJ1-2,CSVEEVGYGYTF,TGCAGCGTTGAAGAAGTAGGCTATGGCTACACCTTC
NA,TRBV5-1,NA,TRBJ2-2,CASSSGQNTGELFF,TGCGCCAGCAGCTCCGGACAGAACACCGGGGAGCTGTTTTTT
few,TRBV11-2,NA,TRBJ2-7,CASSLPWREQYF,TGTGCCAGCAGCTTACCTTGGAGGGAGCAGTACTTC
NA,TRBV7-9,TRBD2,TRBJ2-2,CASRDGLGRNTGELFF,TGTGCCAGCAGAGATGGACTAGGACGAAACACCGGGGAGCTGTTTTTT
NA,TRBV9,NA,TRBJ2-1,CASSVEATSTGYNEQFF,TGTGCCAGCAGCGTAGAGGCTACCTCGACCGGCTACAATGAGCAGTTCTTC
NA,TRBV7-8,TRBD1,TRBJ2-5,CASSLGRDRGYQETQYF,TGTGCCAGCAGCTTAGGAAGAGACAGGGGGTACCAAGAGACCCAGTACTTC
NA,TRBV2,NA,TRBJ1-2,CASSEGRNYGYTF,TGTGCCAGCAGTGAAGGACGCAACTATGGCTACACCTTC
few,TRBV28,NA,TRBJ1-2,CASSLSDGYTF,TGTGCCAGCAGTTTGTCGGACGGCTACACCTTC
NA,TRBV7-9,TRBD2,TRBJ2-2,CASRGGVTGGSGELFF,TGTGCCAGCAGAGGAGGCGTAACGGGAGGCTCCGGGGAGCTGTTTTTT
NA,TRBV2,TRBD1,TRBJ2-7,CASSERDRGQHEQYF,TGTGCCAGCAGTGAAAGGGACAGGGGGCAACACGAGCAGTACTTC
few,TRBV2,NA,TRBJ1-5,CASSGSLGPQHF,TGTGCCAGCAGTGGCAGCCTTGGGCCCCAGCATTTT
NA,TRBV27,TRBD1,TRBJ1-2,CASRGRQGGYGYTF,TGTGCCAGCAGGGGTCGACAGGGCGGCTATGGCTACACCTTC
few,TRBV7-3,TRBD1,TRBJ2-1,CASSPLTGNEQFF,TGTGCCAGCAGCCCCTTGACAGGGAATGAGCAGTTCTTC
many,TRBV4-3,NA,TRBJ2-1,CASSQDRLANEQFF,TGCGCCAGCAGCCAAGATCGCCTGGCCAATGAGCAGTTCTTC
NA,TRBV7-6,NA,TRBJ1-1,CASSPLHRERAFF,TGTGCCAGCAGCCCCCTTCACAGGGAAAGGGCTTTCTTT
many,TRBV11-1,NA,TRBJ2-7,CASSRLRGGPYEQYF,TGTGCCAGCAGCAGACTCCGGGGCGGACCCTACGAGCAGTACTTC
NA,TRBV7-6,TRBD2,TRBJ2-7,CASSSLSGTYEQYF,TGTGCCAGCAGTTCTCTCAGCGGGACCTACGAGCAGTACTTC
few,TRBV30,NA,TRBJ2-2,CAWTWGGELFF,TGTGCCTGGACATGGGGTGGGGAGCTGTTTTTT
many,TRBV30,TRBD1,TRBJ1-5,CAWSAGGDQPQHF,TGTGCCTGGAGTGCAGGGGGCGATCAGCCCCAGCATTTT
NA,TRBV9,NA,TRBJ2-1,CARSPRTTYNEQFF,TGTGCCCGCAGCCCCCGGACAACCTACAATGAGCAGTTCTTC
NA,TRBV5-4,NA,TRBJ2-7,CASSSSGGAYEQYF,TGTGCCAGCAGCTCCAGCGGAGGGGCCTACGAGCAGTACTTC
few,TRBV18,NA,TRBJ2-3,CASSPMDRDTQYF,TGTGCCAGCTCACCAATGGATAGGGATACGCAGTATTTT
NA,TRBV6-1,NA,TRBJ2-3,CASSESWSGTDTQYF,TGTGCCAGCAGTGAATCGTGGAGTGGCACAGATACGCAGTATTTT
NA,TRBV30,NA,TRBJ1-4,CAWGRDGEKLFF,TGTGCCTGGGGGCGGGATGGTGAAAAACTGTTTTTT
NA,TRBV6-6,NA,TRBJ1-2,CASLKRGIENGYTF,TGTGCCAGCCTCAAAAGGGGGATTGAAAATGGCTACACCTTC
NA,TRBV2,NA,TRBJ2-7,CASRFYRDPSYEQYF,TGTGCCAGCAGGTTTTACAGGGACCCCTCATACGAGCAGTACTTC
NA,TRBV28,TRBD2,TRBJ2-7,CASSSPRAGGHEQYF,TGTGCCAGCAGTTCCCCACGAGCGGGAGGGCACGAGCAGTACTTC
many,TRBV2,TRBD1,TRBJ2-7,CASSGDSSYEQYF,TGTGCCAGCAGCGGGGACAGCTCCTACGAGCAGTACTTC
NA,TRBV7-2,TRBD2,TRBJ2-4,CASSSQRLAGPAKNIQYF,TGTGCCAGCAGCTCCCAACGACTAGCGGGGCCAGCCAAAAACATTCAGTACTTC
NA,TRBV7-2,NA,TRBJ2-1,CASSLLGGVYNEQFF,TGTGCCAGCAGCTTATTGGGCGGCGTTTACAATGAGCAGTTCTTC
few,TRBV19,TRBD1,TRBJ2-6,CACRRTGSGANVLTF,TGTGCCTGCCGGAGGACAGGCTCTGGGGCCAACGTCCTGACTTTC
few,TRBV2,NA,TRBJ2-7,CASNSGYEQYF,TGTGCCAGCAACTCCGGGTACGAGCAGTACTTC
NA,TRBV11-2,NA,TRBJ2-1,CASTQRTFSYNEQFF,TGTGCCAGCACTCAACGGACCTTCTCCTACAATGAGCAGTTCTTC
NA,TRBV30,NA,TRBJ1-3,CAWSVIMRTNTIYF,TGTGCCTGGAGCGTGATCATGAGGACCAACACCATATATTTT
many,TRBV11-2,NA,TRBJ2-1,CATRTFSSYNEQFF,TGTGCCACTCGGACTTTTAGCTCCTACAATGAGCAGTTCTTC
many,TRBV5-6,NA,TRBJ1-1,CASSLSPNTEAFF,TGTGCCAGCAGCTTGTCGCCGAACACTGAAGCTTTCTTT
few,TRBV7-9,TRBD1,TRBJ2-7,CASSLEGGNEQYF,TGTGCCAGCAGCTTGGAAGGGGGCAACGAGCAGTACTTC
NA,TRBV29-1,NA,TRBJ1-2,CSGLEVGGRGYTF,TGCAGCGGTTTGGAAGTAGGGGGTCGTGGCTACACCTTC
NA,TRBV19,NA,TRBJ2-7,CASSEHRVPYEQYF,TGTGCCAGTAGCGAGCACAGGGTCCCCTACGAGCAGTACTTC